This is a list of T cell receptor beta chains from one sample in a study of CD8 T cells in Susac syndrome. TCRdb itself ran the immunoSEQ multiplex PCR reads through MiXCR, one entry per CDR3 protein. The sample lists about 110,000 distinct CDR3 sequences, around 94% seen once, with 0.41% in the top ten. The sequenced sample consisted of CD8+ T cells from PBMCs. These receptors were obtained from a human donor with Susac syndrome. The CDR3 runs from the conserved cysteine through the conserved F or W. The D gene is left open where the match is weak. A clone size is listed for some rows: how often the clone was seen (once, few, many), or a class if it is expanded.

v_gene,j_gene,abundance,d_gene,CDR3aa,CDR3nt
TRBV7-9,TRBJ2-5,.,.,CASSSTGGGETQYF,TGTGCCAGCAGCTCGACAGGAGGGGGAGAGACCCAGTACTTC
TRBV6-2/TRBV6-3,TRBJ2-5,.,.,CASSYSQMYRETQYF,TGTGCCAGCAGTTACTCGCAGATGTATCGGGAGACCCAGTACTTC
TRBV9,TRBJ1-2,.,.,CASSPPDLGAGGYTF,TGTGCCAGCAGCCCCCCGGACTTGGGGGCGGGTGGCTACACCTTC
TRBV18,TRBJ1-3,few,.,CASSPPAAGNTIYF,TGTGCCAGCTCACCACCGGCAGCTGGAAACACCATATATTTT
TRBV6-5,TRBJ1-1,.,.,CASSYGPSAFF,TGTGCCAGCAGTTACGGCCCCTCGGCTTTCTTT
TRBV20-1,TRBJ1-2,few,.,CSAIGITGFGYTF,TGCAGTGCTATAGGGATTACAGGGTTCGGCTACACCTTC
TRBV7-2,TRBJ1-2,.,.,CASSLSEERGYGYTF,TGTGCCAGCAGCTTATCCGAAGAGAGGGGCTATGGCTACACCTTC
TRBV7-6,TRBJ2-7,.,TRBD2,CASSNSGGSYEQYF,TGTGCCAGCAGCAATAGCGGGGGTTCCTACGAGCAGTACTTC
TRBV11-1,TRBJ2-1,.,.,CASSLEAQQFF,TGTGCCAGCAGCTTAGAGGCCCAGCAGTTCTTC
TRBV12-3/TRBV12-4,TRBJ1-1,.,.,CASRAFGGGGLNTEAFF,TGTGCCAGCAGGGCGTTTGGGGGAGGAGGGCTGAACACTGAAGCTTTCTTT
TRBV27,TRBJ2-7,.,.,CASSPIGAGGSSEQYF,TGTGCCAGCAGCCCTATCGGGGCCGGGGGAAGCTCCGAGCAGTACTTC
TRBV5-1,TRBJ2-2,.,TRBD2,CASSREGIGELFF,TGCGCCAGCAGCCGGGAGGGGATCGGGGAGCTGTTTTTT
TRBV11-2,TRBJ2-5,.,TRBD1,CASSLDRGLSETQYF,TGTGCCAGCAGCTTGGACAGGGGGCTCAGCGAGACCCAGTACTTC
TRBV21-1,TRBJ2-5,.,.,CASRSAGQTAGTQYF,TGTGCCAGCCGGAGCGCGGGACAGACGGCGGGGACCCAGTACTTC
TRBV5-4,TRBJ1-6,.,.,CASSSDGNSPLHF,TGTGCCAGCAGCTCCGACGGAAATTCACCCCTCCACTTT
TRBV6-6,TRBJ2-5,.,.,CASDPGVGETQYF,TGTGCCAGCGACCCGGGGGTGGGAGAGACCCAGTACTTC
TRBV12-3/TRBV12-4,TRBJ2-3,.,TRBD2,CASTPQGEGLDTQYF,TGTGCCAGCACCCCACAAGGGGAGGGGCTCGATACGCAGTATTTT
TRBV12-3/TRBV12-4,TRBJ2-7,.,.,CASSLAAREQYF,TGTGCCAGCAGTTTAGCAGCGCGTGAGCAGTACTTC
TRBV27,TRBJ2-7,.,TRBD2,CASSLGLAREQYF,TGTGCCAGCAGTTTAGGACTAGCACGCGAGCAGTACTTC
TRBV5-6,TRBJ2-1,.,.,CASSLGGGANEQFF,TGTGCCAGCAGCTTGGGTGGGGGGGCCAATGAGCAGTTCTTC
TRBV9,TRBJ2-7,.,.,CASSVGRVGYEQYF,TGTGCCAGCAGCGTAGGAAGGGTTGGATACGAGCAGTACTTC